This T cell receptor beta chain emerged from a study of shared clonotypes between healthy human individuals. Measured with immunoSEQ multiplex PCR; TCRdb has only the in-frame clones, and not every one. The sample includes 2.3 million or so clones, over 85% seen only once; the top ten take about 0.37%. Sequenced sample: naive CD4+ T cells from PBMCs. The sample's subset: CD45RA+ positively selected. The TCR was taken from a man younger than 30 in good health. Some clones in this sample may be carry-over from other donors' samples.

The CDR3: CASARGQKYYGYTF. The CDR3 DNA follows: TGCGCCAGCGCCCGCGGCCAGAAGTACTATGGCTACACCTTC. The chain is built from TRBV5-1 and TRBJ1-2, with unresolved D. The CDR3 runs 14 residues. The V gene lost 7 bases and the J gene lost 3 bases, with 16 bases spanning the gap. The germline V gene encodes CDR1 SGHRS and CDR2 YFSETQ.